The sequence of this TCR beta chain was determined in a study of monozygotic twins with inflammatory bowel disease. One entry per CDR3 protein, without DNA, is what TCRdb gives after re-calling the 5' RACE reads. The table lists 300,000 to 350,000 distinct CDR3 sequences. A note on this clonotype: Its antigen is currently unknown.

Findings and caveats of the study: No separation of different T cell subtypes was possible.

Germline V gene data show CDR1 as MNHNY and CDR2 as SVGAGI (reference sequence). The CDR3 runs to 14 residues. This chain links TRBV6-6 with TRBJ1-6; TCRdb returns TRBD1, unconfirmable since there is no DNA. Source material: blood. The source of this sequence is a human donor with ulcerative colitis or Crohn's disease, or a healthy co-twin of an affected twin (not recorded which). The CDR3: CASSYGGANSPLHF.